Listed below are T cell receptor beta chains from one sample, sequenced in a study of blood T cells in healthy people across ages. TCRdb redid the calling of the 5' RACE reads with MiXCR, one entry per CDR3 protein. The sample lists 1.2 million to 1.5 million distinct CDR3 sequences, roughly 40% seen once, with 7.9% in the top ten. Sequencing was carried out using blood. All receptors derive from a woman in her late teens or twenties in good health. Each CDR3 is given with its conserved first and last residue. The order of the fields is D gene, V gene, clone size, J gene, CDR3 protein, CDR3 DNA. A D gene is named only where the DNA matches it firmly. Some rows mark clone size as missing; the rest say once, few, many or name a class of expanded clone.

D: .; V: TRBV29-1; size: few; J: TRBJ1-2; CDR3: CSAGAGGADGYTF; DNA: TGCAGCGCAGGGGCCGGGGGCGCTGATGGCTACACCTTC
D: .; V: TRBV3-1; size: .; J: TRBJ2-1; CDR3: CASSQDLGGVYDEQFF; DNA: TGTGCCAGCAGCCAAGATCTTGGGGGAGTGTATGATGAGCAGTTCTTC
D: TRBD2; V: TRBV13; size: .; J: TRBJ2-1; CDR3: CASSPPVGSGGNYNEQFF; DNA: TGTGCCAGCAGCCCCCCGGTCGGTAGCGGGGGAAATTACAATGAGCAGTTCTTC
D: .; V: TRBV20-1; size: .; J: TRBJ2-3; CDR3: CSASRTTADTQYF; DNA: TGCAGTGCTTCCCGGACGACAGCAGATACGCAGTATTTT
D: .; V: TRBV7-3; size: .; J: TRBJ2-2; CDR3: CASSLNHGGMNTGELFF; DNA: TGTGCCAGCAGCTTAAATCACGGCGGCATGAACACCGGGGAGCTGTTTTTT
D: .; V: TRBV4-2; size: few; J: TRBJ2-3; CDR3: CASSQDVGFGGRTDTQYF; DNA: TGTGCCAGCAGCCAAGATGTAGGTTTCGGCGGACGCACAGATACGCAGTATTTT
D: .; V: TRBV20-1; size: .; J: TRBJ2-1; CDR3: CSARDSERRRINSYNEQFF; DNA: TGCAGTGCTAGAGATTCAGAGCGGAGAAGGATCAACTCCTACAATGAGCAGTTCTTC
D: TRBD2; V: TRBV20-1; size: .; J: TRBJ2-1; CDR3: CSARETGTRNYNEQFF; DNA: TGCAGTGCTAGAGAAACAGGGACTAGGAACTACAATGAGCAGTTCTTC
D: .; V: TRBV4-1; size: few; J: TRBJ2-5; CDR3: CASSQGYSWGATIQETQYF; DNA: TGCGCCAGCAGCCAAGGGTATAGCTGGGGAGCGACTATTCAAGAGACCCAGTACTTC
D: TRBD1; V: TRBV12-5; size: .; J: TRBJ1-5; CDR3: CASGSTGDQPQHF; DNA: TGTGCTAGTGGTTCGACAGGGGATCAGCCCCAGCATTTT
D: TRBD1; V: TRBV6-5; size: few; J: TRBJ1-6; CDR3: CASSSLGQGGYNSPLHF; DNA: TGTGCCAGCAGTTCCCTAGGACAGGGGGGATACAATTCACCCCTCCACTTT
D: TRBD1; V: TRBV4-1; size: few; J: TRBJ2-2; CDR3: CASSQRQGGYTGELFF; DNA: TGCGCCAGCAGCCAGCGACAGGGTGGCTACACCGGGGAGCTGTTTTTT
D: TRBD1; V: TRBV12-3/TRBV12-4; size: .; J: TRBJ1-1; CDR3: CASSSGTAKNTEAFF; DNA: TGTGCCAGCAGTTCCGGGACAGCCAAGAACACTGAAGCTTTCTTT
D: TRBD2; V: TRBV20-1; size: .; J: TRBJ2-5; CDR3: CSDQSSGRDEQYF; DNA: TGCAGTGACCAATCTAGCGGGAGGGATGAGCAGTACTTC
D: .; V: TRBV3-1; size: .; J: TRBJ2-5; CDR3: CASSQGRPGSNEQYF; DNA: TGTGCCAGCAGCCAAGGCAGGCCAGGGAGCAATGAGCAGTACTTC
D: TRBD1; V: TRBV29-1; size: .; J: TRBJ2-7; CDR3: CSARPPGGEENEQYF; DNA: TGCAGCGCCCGCCCCCCAGGGGGCGAGGAAAATGAGCAGTACTTC
D: TRBD2; V: TRBV7-3; size: few; J: TRBJ2-2; CDR3: CASGLSGGVNTGELFF; DNA: TGTGCCAGCGGCCTTAGCGGGGGGGTTAACACCGGGGAGCTGTTTTTT
D: .; V: TRBV2; size: .; J: TRBJ2-7; CDR3: CASGGDWASSYEQYF; DNA: TGTGCCAGCGGAGGGGACTGGGCGAGCTCCTACGAGCAGTACTTC
D: TRBD1; V: TRBV28; size: .; J: TRBJ1-4; CDR3: CASSSGQLNEKLFF; DNA: TGTGCCAGCAGTTCGGGACAGTTGAATGAAAAACTGTTTTTT
D: .; V: TRBV3-1; size: few; J: TRBJ1-1; CDR3: CASSQYQGQNTEAFF; DNA: TGTGCCAGCAGCCAATACCAGGGACAGAACACTGAAGCTTTCTTT
D: .; V: TRBV20-1; size: few; J: TRBJ2-1; CDR3: CSARKGNEQFF; DNA: TGCAGTGCTAGAAAGGGCAATGAGCAGTTCTTC
D: .; V: TRBV7-2; size: .; J: TRBJ1-5; CDR3: CASSLIMGNSNQPQHF; DNA: TGTGCCAGCAGCTTAATTATGGGTAATAGCAATCAGCCCCAGCATTTT
D: .; V: TRBV5-1; size: .; J: TRBJ2-5; CDR3: CASSVVGVETQYF; DNA: TGCGCCAGCAGCGTGGTTGGAGTAGAGACCCAGTACTTC
D: TRBD1; V: TRBV7-2; size: .; J: TRBJ2-1; CDR3: CASNSRQGDFIYNEQFF; DNA: TGTGCCAGCAACTCCCGACAGGGCGACTTTATCTACAATGAGCAGTTCTTC
D: .; V: TRBV2; size: many; J: TRBJ2-7; CDR3: CASSEGGGGGSYEQYF; DNA: TGTGCCAGCAGTGAAGGAGGGGGGGGCGGATCCTACGAGCAGTACTTC
D: TRBD1; V: TRBV5-1; size: .; J: TRBJ1-2; CDR3: CASSGAGGNYGYTF; DNA: TGCGCCAGCAGCGGGGCAGGGGGCAACTATGGCTACACCTTC
D: .; V: TRBV5-4; size: .; J: TRBJ2-7; CDR3: CASSTEGGSYEQYF; DNA: TGTGCCAGCAGTACGGAGGGGGGCTCCTACGAGCAGTACTTC
D: .; V: TRBV10-3; size: .; J: TRBJ1-2; CDR3: CAISPQGDYGYTF; DNA: TGTGCCATCAGCCCTCAAGGGGACTATGGCTACACCTTC
D: TRBD1; V: TRBV11-2; size: .; J: TRBJ1-1; CDR3: CASSLLPGQGANTEAFF; DNA: TGTGCCAGCAGCCTCCTCCCGGGACAGGGGGCAAACACTGAAGCTTTCTTT
D: .; V: TRBV20-1; size: few; J: TRBJ2-7; CDR3: CSALLLRGAYEQYF; DNA: TGCAGTGCGCTCCTCTTAAGGGGAGCCTACGAGCAGTACTTC
D: .; V: TRBV12-3/TRBV12-4; size: .; J: TRBJ2-5; CDR3: CASSLGDLVGETQYF; DNA: TGTGCCAGCAGTTTGGGGGACCTAGTTGGGGAGACCCAGTACTTC
D: .; V: TRBV11-2; size: .; J: TRBJ2-5; CDR3: CASSLDPPQETQYF; DNA: TGTGCCAGCAGCTTAGACCCCCCCCAAGAGACCCAGTACTTC
D: TRBD2; V: TRBV6-6; size: .; J: TRBJ2-7; CDR3: CASSYSPGLADYEQYF; DNA: TGTGCCAGCAGTTACTCACCGGGACTAGCGGATTACGAGCAGTACTTC
D: .; V: TRBV11-2; size: .; J: TRBJ2-4; CDR3: CASSASMRRDQYF; DNA: TGTGCCAGCAGCGCCTCTATGAGGCGTGATCAGTACTTC
D: .; V: TRBV7-8; size: .; J: TRBJ2-7; CDR3: CASSLGVVSVGPSSYEQYF; DNA: TGTGCCAGCAGCTTAGGGGTGGTTTCGGTGGGGCCTAGCTCCTACGAGCAGTACTTC
D: .; V: TRBV20-1; size: once; J: TRBJ1-1; CDR3: CSASGVGGGTLNTEAFF; DNA: TGCAGTGCTAGCGGGGTGGGGGGCGGGACACTGAACACTGAAGCTTTCTTT
D: .; V: TRBV21-1; size: .; J: TRBJ2-5; CDR3: CASSNSEWAGANNEQYF; DNA: TGTGCCAGCAGCAACTCGGAGTGGGCGGGAGCAAACAATGAGCAGTACTTC